These 24 T cell receptor beta chains originate from one sample sequenced in a study of shared clonotypes between healthy human individuals. Sequencing was performed with immunoSEQ multiplex PCR; in TCRdb, only in-frame clones are kept and a portion is missing. The table lists 450,000 or so clones, 77% of them singletons. Sequences were obtained from PBMCs. These receptors were obtained from a woman between 40 and 50 years old in good health. Some clones in this sample may be carry-over from other donors' samples.

This clone was seen once. The V and J genes are TRBV6-6 and TRBJ2-7; D is possibly TRBD2 (7 bases). Between the trimmed V and J ends, which lost 5 bases and 1 base, there was a span of 12 bases. The germline V gene encodes CDR1 MNHNY and CDR2 SVGAGI (reference sequence). The CDR3 runs 14 residues. The DNA for the CDR3 is TGTGCCAGCAGTCGCGGGGGCGCATCCTACGAGCAGTACTTC. Protein product: CASSRGGASYEQYF.

This clone was found a few times. This chain connects TRBV5-5 to TRBJ2-7; 9 bases match TRBD1. This CDR3 has 15 amino acids. V was pared by 4 bases and J by 0 bases, with 5 bases of the junction left unmatched. Per the germline V gene, CDR1 is SGHKS and CDR2 is YYEKEE (reference sequence). The CDR3 DNA follows: TGTGCCAGCAGCCAAGGACAGGGGCTCTCCTACGAGCAGTACTTC. Translation gives CASSQGQGLSYEQYF.

This clone was recorded at least ten times. The chain is built from TRBV18 and TRBJ2-6; D gene unclear. Germline V gene lookup returns CDR1 KGHSH and CDR2 LQKENI. The V and J ends lost 3 bases and 2 bases respectively, with 8 bases between them. This CDR3 spans 15 amino acids. Here the CDR3 DNA reads TGTGCCAGCTCACCCGGAGTACCTGGGGCCAACGTCCTGACTTTC. The encoded protein is CASSPGVPGANVLTF.

The chain joins TRBV2 to TRBJ1-2; TRBD1 might be the D (6 bases). The V end was cut by 6 bases, the J end by 7 bases, with 15 bases between. The CDR3 totals 13 residues. Per the germline V gene, CDR1 is SNHLY and CDR2 is FYNNEI. The CDR3 DNA sequence: TGTGCCAGCAGCTCTGAGGGGGAGGGTGGCTACACCTTC. Its protein product is CASSSEGEGGYTF. Looking up the rest from reference TRBV2 and TRBJ1-2 gives the full variable domain: EPEVTQTPSHQVTQMGQEVILRCVPISNHLYFYWYRQILGQKVEFLVSFYNNEISEKSEIFDDQFSVERPDGSNFTLKIRSTKLEDSAMYFCASSSEGEGGYTFGSGTRLTVV.

The V and J genes are TRBV10-1 and TRBJ2-7; 8 bases map to TRBD2. The CDR3 totals 13 residues. J lost 5 bases, V lost 6 bases, and 6 bases had no gene match. Germline V gives CDR1 WNHNN, CDR2 SYGVQD (reference sequence). The CDR3 protein is CASSMSGSHEQYF. The CDR3 DNA sequence: TGCGCCAGCAGCATGAGCGGGAGCCACGAGCAGTACTTC.

A few counts support this clone. The sample has other DNA sequences that encode this CDR3 too. The gene calls are TRBV30 and TRBJ1-1; TRBD1 is a possible D gene (5 bases). The V end lost 4 bases, the J end lost 0 bases, and 9 bases lay between the germline ends. The V gene's germline CDR1 is GTSNPN and CDR2 SVGIG (reference sequence). The CDR3 has 13 amino acids. The CDR3 sequence: CAWKGRLNTEAFF. CDR3 coding DNA: TGTGCCTGGAAGGGACGGTTGAACACTGAAGCTTTCTTT.

This clone was seen once. Written as DNA, the CDR3 is TGCGCCAGCACCTCCCCGGCGGGAGCTGGGGAGACCCAGTACTTC. Translating gives CASTSPAGAGETQYF. The V call is TRBV5-1, the J call TRBJ2-5, with 7 bases matching TRBD2. CDR3 length equals 15 residues. Trimming removed 6 bases from V and 5 bases from J; junction bases left unmatched: 13. In germline, CDR1 is SGHRS, CDR2 YFSETQ. The full variable domain, in which reference TRBV5-1 and TRBJ2-5 provide the parts outside the CDR3, is KAGVTQTPRYLIKTRGQQVTLSCSPISGHRSVSWYQQTPGQGLQFLFEYFSETQRNKGNFPGRFSGRQFSNSRSEMNVSTLELGDSALYLCASTSPAGAGETQYFGPGTRLLVL.

This chain uses TRBV7-2 with TRBJ2-2, with 7 bases lining up with TRBD2. Germline CDR1 SGHTA, CDR2 FQGNSA. J lost 0 bases, V lost 5 bases, and 9 bases had no gene match. The CDR3 covers 17 residues. CDR3 sequence: CASSRILAPTNTGELFF. The CDR3 coding sequence is TGTGCCAGCAGCCGGATACTAGCGCCAACGAACACCGGGGAGCTGTTTTTT.

Note on this clone: This is likely an artifact of a read error, given a far larger clone one base away. The rearrangement links TRBV30 to TRBJ2-1, with TRBD2 matching over 7 bases. The CDR3 extends over 14 amino acids. The germline CDR1 and CDR2 sequences are GTSNPN and SVGIG (reference sequence). V lost 5 bases, J lost 5 bases, and 9 bases stayed unmatched. Written as DNA, the CDR3 is TGTGCCTGGGCCCCCCGCGGGGGAGACAATGAGCAGTTCTTC. Its protein product is CAWAPRGGDNEQFF.

The chain joins TRBV7-3 to TRBJ2-3, with D possibly TRBD2 on 5 matching bases. V was trimmed by 2 bases and J by 2 bases, leaving 11 bases between them. The CDR3 loop spans 15 amino acids. Germline CDR1 SGHTA, CDR2 FQGTGA. The CDR3 DNA reads as TGTGCCAGCAGCTTAGGGGTAGCGCACACAGATACGCAGTATTTT. This translates into CASSLGVAHTDTQYF.

This chain uses TRBV7-9 with TRBJ1-1; 8 nucleotides agree with TRBD1. CDR1 and CDR2 from the germline V gene are SEHNR and FQNEAQ (reference sequence). There are 14 residues in the CDR3. This CDR3 is CASRGQGDSTEAFF. The DNA for the CDR3 is TGTGCAAGTCGAGGACAGGGTGATAGCACTGAAGCTTTCTTT.

This clone was seen only once. V usage is TRBV27 and J usage is TRBJ2-3; 10 bases are shared with TRBD2. The germline V gene has CDR1 MNHEY and CDR2 SMNVEV (reference sequence). Losses at the gene ends were 3 bases for V and 1 base for J; bases not matched to a gene: 7. The CDR3 loop spans 17 amino acids. The CDR3 bases are TGTGCCAGCAGTTTTAGCGGGAGGCTGGTCGGCACAGATACGCAGTATTTT. Translated: CASSFSGRLVGTDTQYF.

Details on this clone: Distinct nucleotide sequences in the sample also encode this CDR3. The rearrangement links TRBV5-5 to TRBJ2-7; D unresolved. Germline V gives CDR1 SGHKS, CDR2 YYEKEE (reference sequence). V dropped 2 bases and J dropped 1 base, with 1 base sitting between them. The CDR3 length is 11 residues. CDR3 sequence reads: CASSFSYEQYF. The DNA of the CDR3 is TGTGCCAGCAGCTTTTCCTACGAGCAGTACTTC.

V gene TRBV30 combines with J gene TRBJ2-3, with D possibly called TRBD1 or TRBD2 (5 bases each). The germline V and J ends were trimmed by 3 bases and 4 bases, with 14 bases remaining between them. There are 14 residues in the CDR3. Germline-derived CDR1 and CDR2 are GTSNPN and SVGIG (reference sequence). The CDR3 loop reads CAWSTRGVSDTQYF. The CDR3 nucleotides are TGTGCCTGGAGCACTCGAGGGGTTTCAGATACGCAGTATTTT.

To note about this clone: This specimen includes other DNA sequences encoding the same CDR3. J is TRBJ2-1 and V is TRBV15; TRBD2 agrees at 12 bases. This CDR3 contains 15 residues. J lost 7 bases, V lost 5 bases, and 6 bases had no gene match. Per germline, CDR1 LNHNV and CDR2 YYDKDF (reference sequence). DNA of the CDR3: TGTGCCACCAGCGAACGGACTAGCGGGATAAATGAGCAGTTCTTC. Translation: CATSERTSGINEQFF.

Remarks on this clone: It is likely a read error: a sequence one base away is far more abundant. The sample contains more than one DNA sequence encoding this CDR3. The V call is TRBV29-1, the J call TRBJ2-7; TRBD1 aligns across 7 bases. The CDR3 has 13 residues. Germline V lookup: CDR1 SQVTM, CDR2 ANQGSEA. The CDR3 spells CSASGTERYEQYF. In nucleotides, the CDR3 is TGCAGCGCATCCGGGACAGAGCGCTACGAGCAGTACTTT.

The chain joins TRBV27 to TRBJ2-5; a possible D gene is TRBD1 (5 bases). The J call may be in error: the DNA end matches TRBJ2-7 better. Germline assignment: CDR1 MNHEY and CDR2 SMNVEV (reference sequence). There are 14 residues in the CDR3. Here the CDR3 reads CASLKSRDSYEQYF. CDR3 nucleotides: TGTGCCAGCCTAAAGAGCAGGGACTCCTACGAGCAGTACTTC.

The gene calls are TRBV6-1 and TRBJ2-5, with TRBD1 identical over 7 bases. This CDR3 spans 15 amino acids. The germline CDR1 and CDR2 sequences are MNHNS and SASEGT. With V trimmed by 1 base and J by 5 bases, 7 bases remained unmatched. CDR3 in amino acids: CASSEGLTGPETQYF. DNA of the CDR3: TGTGCCAGCAGTGAAGGGTTGACAGGGCCCGAGACCCAGTACTTC.

The V and J genes are TRBV20-1 and TRBJ1-3; D is ambiguous. There are 11 residues in the CDR3. Trimming pared 4 bases from V and 4 bases from J, leaving 5 bases between. The germline gives CDR1 DFQATT, CDR2 SNEGSKA (reference sequence). This chain's CDR3 is CSATWGNTIYF. CDR3 nucleotides: TGCAGTGCTACGTGGGGAAACACCATATATTTT.

The chain recombines TRBV2 with TRBJ2-3; D is unclear. There are 13 residues in the CDR3. Between the trimmed V and J ends, which lost 7 bases and 2 bases, there was a span of 10 bases. Germline V gene data show CDR1 as SNHLY and CDR2 as FYNNEI. The DNA of the CDR3 is TGTGCCAGCAATCCGAGGTACACAGATACGCAGTATTTT. It encodes CASNPRYTDTQYF.

J is TRBJ1-4 and V is TRBV28; D is unclear. Germline CDR1 MDHEN, CDR2 SYDVKM. The germline V and J ends were trimmed by 3 bases and 8 bases, with 16 bases remaining between them. The CDR3 totals 15 residues. CDR3 protein: CASSFMDTRREKLFF. CDR3 sequence (DNA): TGTGCCAGCAGTTTCATGGATACCCGTCGGGAAAAACTGTTTTTT.

The chain joins TRBV5-4 to TRBJ2-2, with TRBD2 as a possible D gene (5 bases). The CDR3 spans 15 residues. V lost 0 bases and J lost 4, with 10 bases in between. The germline V gene has CDR1 SGHNT and CDR2 YYREEE (reference sequence). The CDR3 DNA sequence: TGTGCCAGCAGCTTGGAGGGAGTCGGCACCGGGGAGCTGTTTTTT. Amino acids: CASSLEGVGTGELFF.

This chain uses TRBV19 with TRBJ2-4, with D perhaps assigned TRBD1 or TRBD2 (5 bases each). Germline values: CDR1 LNHDA, CDR2 SQIVND (reference sequence). The CDR3 spans 14 residues. Deletions cut 3 bases from V and 8 bases from J, with 14 bases between. DNA for the CDR3: TGTGCCAGTAGTATCCTGGCAGGGACGGACATTCAGTACTTC. Translation gives CASSILAGTDIQYF. The variable domain in full, completed from reference TRBV19 and TRBJ2-4, reads DGGITQSPKYLFRKEGQNVTLSCEQNLNHDAMYWYRQDPGQGLRLIYYSQIVNDFQKGDIAEGYSVSREKKESFPLTVTSAQKNPTAFYLCASSILAGTDIQYFGAGTRLSVL.

This clone has just a few counts. The chain is built from TRBV21-1 and TRBJ1-2. TRBV21-1 is reported as a pseudogene. The CDR3 spans 15 residues. The CDR3 is CASSTVRPVIYGYTF. The CDR3 DNA is TGTGCCAGCAGCACAGTACGGCCCGTGATCTATGGCTACACCTTC.